This T cell receptor beta chain appears in the sequencing data of a study of cytotoxic CD8 clonotypes in ibrutinib-treated CLL. From germline, CDR1 is SGDLS and CDR2 YYNGEE. Trimming shortened V by 3 bases and J by 0 bases, and 11 bases separated the two germline ends. This CDR3 is 15 amino acids long. Profiling relied on immunoSEQ multiplex PCR, and the TCRdb table lists in-frame clones only, not all of them. The table includes some 300,000 clones, 80% detected once. The source was PBMCs, collected before ibrutinib treatment. This TCR was sampled from a human donor with chronic lymphocytic leukemia. The V and J genes are TRBV9 and TRBJ2-3, with unresolved D. Here the CDR3 DNA reads TGTGCCAGCAGCGCGACCACCACCAGCACAGATACGCAGTATTTT. As protein: CASSATTTSTDTQYF.